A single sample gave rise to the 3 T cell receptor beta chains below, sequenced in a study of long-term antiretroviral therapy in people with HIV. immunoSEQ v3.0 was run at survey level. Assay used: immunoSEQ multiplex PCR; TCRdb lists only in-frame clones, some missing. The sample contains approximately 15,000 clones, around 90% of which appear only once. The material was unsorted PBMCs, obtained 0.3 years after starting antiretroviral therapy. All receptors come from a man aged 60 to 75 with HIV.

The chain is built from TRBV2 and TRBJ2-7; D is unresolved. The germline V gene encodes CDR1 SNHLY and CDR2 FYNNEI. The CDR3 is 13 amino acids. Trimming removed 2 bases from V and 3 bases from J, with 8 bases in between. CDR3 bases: TGTGCCAGCAGTGAATACGCGAGCTACGAGCAGTACTTC. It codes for CASSEYASYEQYF.

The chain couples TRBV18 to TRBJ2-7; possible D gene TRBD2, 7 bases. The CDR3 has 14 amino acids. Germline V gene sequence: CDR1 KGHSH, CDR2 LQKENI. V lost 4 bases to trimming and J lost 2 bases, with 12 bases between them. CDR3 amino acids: CASSRTGGTYEQYF. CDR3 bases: TGTGCCAGCTCACGAACGGGGGGCACCTACGAGCAGTACTTC.

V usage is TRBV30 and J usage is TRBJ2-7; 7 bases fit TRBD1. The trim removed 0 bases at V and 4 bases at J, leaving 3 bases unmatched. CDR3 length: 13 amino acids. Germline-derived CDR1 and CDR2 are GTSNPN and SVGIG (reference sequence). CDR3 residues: CAWSVGGQYEQYF. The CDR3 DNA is TGTGCCTGGAGTGTAGGGGGACAGTACGAGCAGTACTTC.